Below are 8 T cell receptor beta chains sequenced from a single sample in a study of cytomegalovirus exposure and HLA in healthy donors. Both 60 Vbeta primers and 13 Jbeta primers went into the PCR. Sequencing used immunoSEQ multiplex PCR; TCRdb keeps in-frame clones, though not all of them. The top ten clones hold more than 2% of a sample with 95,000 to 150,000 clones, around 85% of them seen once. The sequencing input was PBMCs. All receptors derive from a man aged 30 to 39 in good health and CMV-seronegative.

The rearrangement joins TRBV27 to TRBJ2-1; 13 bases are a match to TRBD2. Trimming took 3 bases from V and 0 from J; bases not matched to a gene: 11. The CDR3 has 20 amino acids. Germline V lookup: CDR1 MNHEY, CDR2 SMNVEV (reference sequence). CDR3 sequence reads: CASSLGPKLAGGSSYNEQFF. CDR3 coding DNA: TGTGCCAGCAGTTTGGGGCCGAAACTAGCGGGGGGGAGCTCCTACAATGAGCAGTTCTTC.

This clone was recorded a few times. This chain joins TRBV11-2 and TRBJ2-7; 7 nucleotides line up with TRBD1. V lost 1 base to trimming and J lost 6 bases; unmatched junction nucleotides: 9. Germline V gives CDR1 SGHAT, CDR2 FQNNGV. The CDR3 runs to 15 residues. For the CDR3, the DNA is TGTGCCAGCAGCTTAGTGGGACAGAGGCATGGCGAGCAGTACTTC. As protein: CASSLVGQRHGEQYF.

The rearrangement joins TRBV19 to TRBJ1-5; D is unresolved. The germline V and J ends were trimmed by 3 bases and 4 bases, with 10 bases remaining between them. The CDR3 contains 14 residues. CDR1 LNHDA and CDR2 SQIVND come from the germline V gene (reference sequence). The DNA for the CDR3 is TGTGCCAGTAGTATTAGCGGGGAGAATCAGCCCCAGCATTTT. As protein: CASSISGENQPQHF.

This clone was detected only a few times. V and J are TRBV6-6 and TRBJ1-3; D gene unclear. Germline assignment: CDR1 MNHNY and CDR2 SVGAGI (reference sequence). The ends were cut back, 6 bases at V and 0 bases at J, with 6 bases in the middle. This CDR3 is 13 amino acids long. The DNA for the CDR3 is TGTGCCAGCAGCTCCCCCTCTGGAAACACCATATATTTT. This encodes CASSSPSGNTIYF.

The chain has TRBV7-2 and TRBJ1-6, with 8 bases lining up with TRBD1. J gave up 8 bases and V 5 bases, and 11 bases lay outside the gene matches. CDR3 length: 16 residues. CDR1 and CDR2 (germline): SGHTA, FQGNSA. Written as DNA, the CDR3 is TGTGCCAGCAGCGCAGGGACAGGAGGGGCAGATTCACCCCTCCACTTT. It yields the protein CASSAGTGGADSPLHF.

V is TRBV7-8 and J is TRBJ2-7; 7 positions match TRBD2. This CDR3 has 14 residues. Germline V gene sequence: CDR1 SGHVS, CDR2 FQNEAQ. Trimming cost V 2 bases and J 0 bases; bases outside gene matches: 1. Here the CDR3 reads CASSLREGSYEQYF. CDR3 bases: TGTGCCAGCAGCTTAAGGGAGGGCTCCTACGAGCAGTACTTC.

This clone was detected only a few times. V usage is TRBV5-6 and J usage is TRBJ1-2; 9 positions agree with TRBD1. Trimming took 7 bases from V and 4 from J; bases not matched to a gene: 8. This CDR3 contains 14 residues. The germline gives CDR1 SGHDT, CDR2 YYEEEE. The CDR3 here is CASLGQGLGYGYTF. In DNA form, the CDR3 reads TGTGCCAGCTTAGGACAGGGGTTGGGCTATGGCTACACCTTC.

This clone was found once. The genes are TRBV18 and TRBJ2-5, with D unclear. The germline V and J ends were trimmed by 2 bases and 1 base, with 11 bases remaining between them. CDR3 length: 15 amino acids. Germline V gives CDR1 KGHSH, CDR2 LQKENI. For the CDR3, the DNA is TGTGCCAGCTCACCATTTGGGCCCCCCCAAGAGACCCAGTACTTC. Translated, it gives CASSPFGPPQETQYF.